This T cell receptor (beta chain) was retrieved from a study of T cells expressing NK-cell markers. The overall study: Obtained from sorted CD3+CD56+NKG2C+, CD3+CD56+NKG2C- and CD3+CD56-NKG2C+ T cells were the TCR beta repertoires. The study sequenced eight donors, seven HCMV-seropositive and one seronegative.

Reprocessing the 5' RACE reads, TCRdb reports a single entry for every CDR3 protein and omits DNA. The table counts hundreds of thousands of distinct CDR3 sequences; approximately 3.6% lies in the top ten. The CDR3 sequence is 15 residues long. Germline-derived CDR1 and CDR2 are SGHAT and FQDESV (reference sequence). This TCR was recovered from a man aged 18 to 29 in good health. The sample taken for sequencing was blood T cells: a sorted CD56 or NKG2C T cell subset, CD4+ or CD8+ T cells, or bulk PBMC T cells (not recorded which). The chain joins TRBV11-1 to TRBJ2-1; TCRdb reports TRBD2, a call that lacks DNA to check it against. CDR3 sequence reads: CASSPRGLQGDEQFF.